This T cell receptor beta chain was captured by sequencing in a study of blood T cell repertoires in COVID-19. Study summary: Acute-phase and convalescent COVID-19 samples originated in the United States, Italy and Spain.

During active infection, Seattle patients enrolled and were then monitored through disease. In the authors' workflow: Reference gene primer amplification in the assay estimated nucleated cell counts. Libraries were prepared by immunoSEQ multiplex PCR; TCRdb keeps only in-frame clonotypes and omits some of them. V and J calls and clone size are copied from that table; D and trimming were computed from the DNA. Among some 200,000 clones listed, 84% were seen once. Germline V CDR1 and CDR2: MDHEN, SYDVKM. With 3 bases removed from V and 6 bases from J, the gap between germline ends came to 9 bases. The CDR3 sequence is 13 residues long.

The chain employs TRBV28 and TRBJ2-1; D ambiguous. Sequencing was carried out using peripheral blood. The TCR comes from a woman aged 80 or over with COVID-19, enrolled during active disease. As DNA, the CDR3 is TGTGCCAGCAGTTTTGTCCCCCTCAATGAGCAGTTCTTC. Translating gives CASSFVPLNEQFF.